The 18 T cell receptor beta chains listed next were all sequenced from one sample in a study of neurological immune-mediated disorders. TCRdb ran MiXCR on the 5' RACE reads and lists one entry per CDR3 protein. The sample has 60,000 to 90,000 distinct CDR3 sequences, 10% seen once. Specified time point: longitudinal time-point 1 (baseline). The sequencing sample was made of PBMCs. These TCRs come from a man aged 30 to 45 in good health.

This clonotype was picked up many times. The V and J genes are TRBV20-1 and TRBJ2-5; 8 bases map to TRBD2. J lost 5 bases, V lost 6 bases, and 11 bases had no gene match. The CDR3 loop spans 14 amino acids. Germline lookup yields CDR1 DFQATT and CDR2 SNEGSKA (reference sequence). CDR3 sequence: CSAHREGPGETQYF. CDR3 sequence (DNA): TGCAGTGCCCACCGGGAGGGCCCGGGGGAGACCCAGTACTTC.

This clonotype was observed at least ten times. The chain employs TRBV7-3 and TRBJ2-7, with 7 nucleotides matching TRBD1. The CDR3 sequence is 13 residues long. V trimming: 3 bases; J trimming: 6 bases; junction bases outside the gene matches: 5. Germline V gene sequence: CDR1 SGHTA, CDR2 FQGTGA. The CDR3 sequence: CASSFDRDFEQYF. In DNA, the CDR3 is TGTGCCAGCAGCTTCGACAGGGATTTCGAGCAGTACTTC.

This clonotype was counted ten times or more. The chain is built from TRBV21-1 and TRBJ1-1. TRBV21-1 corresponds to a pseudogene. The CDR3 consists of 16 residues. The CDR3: CASSKERLYMNTEAFF. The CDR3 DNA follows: TGTGCCAGCAGCAAAGAGCGCCTTTACATGAACACTGAAGCTTTCTTT.

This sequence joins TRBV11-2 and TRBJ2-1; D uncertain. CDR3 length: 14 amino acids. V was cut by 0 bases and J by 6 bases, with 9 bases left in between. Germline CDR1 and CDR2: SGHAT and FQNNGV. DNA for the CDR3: TGTGCCAGCAGCTTAGATAACGGACCCAATGAGCAGTTCTTC. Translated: CASSLDNGPNEQFF.

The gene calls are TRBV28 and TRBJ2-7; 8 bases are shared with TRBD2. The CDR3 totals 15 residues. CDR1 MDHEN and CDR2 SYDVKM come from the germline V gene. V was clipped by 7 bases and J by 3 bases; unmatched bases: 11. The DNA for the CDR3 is TGTGCCAGCAACGAAAGCGGGAGTGCTTTCTACGAGCAGTACTTC. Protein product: CASNESGSAFYEQYF.

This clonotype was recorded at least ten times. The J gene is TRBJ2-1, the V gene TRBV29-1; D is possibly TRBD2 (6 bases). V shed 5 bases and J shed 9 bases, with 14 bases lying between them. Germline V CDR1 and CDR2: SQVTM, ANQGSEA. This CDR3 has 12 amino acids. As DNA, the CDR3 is TGCAGCGTTCGTCGGCTGGGGGGTGAGCAGTTCTTC. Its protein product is CSVRRLGGEQFF.

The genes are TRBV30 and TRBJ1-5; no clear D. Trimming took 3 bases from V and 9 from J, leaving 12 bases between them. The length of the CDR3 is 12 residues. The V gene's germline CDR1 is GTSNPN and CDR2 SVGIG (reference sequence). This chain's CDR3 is CAWSREGRPQHF. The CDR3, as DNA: TGTGCCTGGAGCCGCGAGGGTCGGCCCCAGCATTTT.

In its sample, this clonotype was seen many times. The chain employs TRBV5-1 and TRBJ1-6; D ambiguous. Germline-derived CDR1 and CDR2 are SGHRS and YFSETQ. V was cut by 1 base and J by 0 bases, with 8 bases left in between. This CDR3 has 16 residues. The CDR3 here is CASSLSVPSYNSPLHF. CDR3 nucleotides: TGCGCCAGCAGCTTGTCTGTCCCCTCCTATAATTCACCCCTCCACTTT.

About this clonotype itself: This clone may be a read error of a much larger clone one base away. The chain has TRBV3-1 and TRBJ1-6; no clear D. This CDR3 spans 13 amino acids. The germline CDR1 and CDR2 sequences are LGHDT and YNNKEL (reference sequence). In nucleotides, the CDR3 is TGTGCCAGCAGAAGGGTCGGAGATTCACCCCTCCGCTTT. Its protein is CASRRVGDSPLRF.

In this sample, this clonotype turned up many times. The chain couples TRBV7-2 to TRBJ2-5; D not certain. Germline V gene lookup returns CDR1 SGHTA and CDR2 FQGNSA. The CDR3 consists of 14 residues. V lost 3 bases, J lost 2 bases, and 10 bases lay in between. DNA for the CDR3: TGTGCCAGCAGCTTCGGCGCCGAACAAGAGACCCAGTACTTC. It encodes CASSFGAEQETQYF. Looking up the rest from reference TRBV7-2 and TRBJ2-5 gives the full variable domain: GAGVSQSPSNKVTEKGKDVELRCDPISGHTALYWYRQSLGQGLEFLIYFQGNSAPDKSGLPSDRFSAERTGGSVSTLTIQRTQQEDSAVYLCASSFGAEQETQYFGPGTRLLVL.

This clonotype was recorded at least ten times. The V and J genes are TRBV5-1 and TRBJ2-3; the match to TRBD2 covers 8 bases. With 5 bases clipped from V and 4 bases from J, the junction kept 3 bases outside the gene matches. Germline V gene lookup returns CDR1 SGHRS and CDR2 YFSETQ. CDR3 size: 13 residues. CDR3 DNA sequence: TGCGCCAGCAGACGAGCGGGAGCAGATACGCAGTATTTT. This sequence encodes CASRRAGADTQYF.

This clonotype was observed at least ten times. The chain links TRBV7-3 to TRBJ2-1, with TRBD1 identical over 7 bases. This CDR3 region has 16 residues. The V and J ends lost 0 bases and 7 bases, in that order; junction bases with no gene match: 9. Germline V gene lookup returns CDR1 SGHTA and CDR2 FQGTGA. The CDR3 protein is CASSLTFDRERNEQFF. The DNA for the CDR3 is TGTGCCAGCAGCTTAACGTTTGACAGGGAACGGAATGAGCAGTTCTTC.

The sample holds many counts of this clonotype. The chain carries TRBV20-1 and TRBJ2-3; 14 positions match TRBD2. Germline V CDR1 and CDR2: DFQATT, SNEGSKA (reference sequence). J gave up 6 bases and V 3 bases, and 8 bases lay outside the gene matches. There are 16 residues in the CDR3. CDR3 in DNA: TGCAGTGCTAGTTTGAGACTAGCGGGAGGGCTGGATACGCAGTATTTT. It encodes CSASLRLAGGLDTQYF.

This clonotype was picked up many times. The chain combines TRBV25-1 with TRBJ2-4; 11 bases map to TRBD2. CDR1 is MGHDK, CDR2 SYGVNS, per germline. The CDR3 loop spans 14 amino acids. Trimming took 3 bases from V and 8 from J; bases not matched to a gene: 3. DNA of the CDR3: TGTGCCAGCAGTGAGGGGACTAGCGGAGACATTCAGTACTTC. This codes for CASSEGTSGDIQYF.

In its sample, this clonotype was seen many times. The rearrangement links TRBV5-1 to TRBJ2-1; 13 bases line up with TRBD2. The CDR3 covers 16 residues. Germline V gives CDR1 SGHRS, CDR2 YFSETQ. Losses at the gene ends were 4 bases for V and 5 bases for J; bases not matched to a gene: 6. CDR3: CASSPGLAGRDNEQFF. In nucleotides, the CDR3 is TGCGCCAGCAGCCCGGGACTAGCGGGAAGGGACAATGAGCAGTTCTTC.

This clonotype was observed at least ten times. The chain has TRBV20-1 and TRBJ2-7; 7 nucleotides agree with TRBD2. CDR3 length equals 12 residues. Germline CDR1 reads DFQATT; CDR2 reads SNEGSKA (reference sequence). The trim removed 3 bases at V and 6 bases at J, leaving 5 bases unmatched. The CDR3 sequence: CSASREVGEQYF. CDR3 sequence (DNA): TGCAGTGCTAGTCGGGAGGTCGGCGAGCAGTACTTC.

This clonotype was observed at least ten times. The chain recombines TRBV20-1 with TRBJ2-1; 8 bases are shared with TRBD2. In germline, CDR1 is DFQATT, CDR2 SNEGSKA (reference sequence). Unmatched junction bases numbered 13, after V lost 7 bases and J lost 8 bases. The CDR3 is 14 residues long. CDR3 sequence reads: CSGKTGTSGHEQFF. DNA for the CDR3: TGCAGTGGGAAAACCGGGACTAGTGGGCATGAGCAGTTCTTC.

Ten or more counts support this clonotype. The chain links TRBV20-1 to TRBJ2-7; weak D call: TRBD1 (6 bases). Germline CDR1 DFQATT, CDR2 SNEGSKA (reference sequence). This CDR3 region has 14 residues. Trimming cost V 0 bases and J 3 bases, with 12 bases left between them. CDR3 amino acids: CSAREQGNDYEQYF. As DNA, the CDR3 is TGCAGTGCTAGAGAACAGGGCAATGACTACGAGCAGTACTTC.